The 26 T cell receptor beta chains below were found in one sample sequenced in a study of read filtering for tumor transcriptome and immune sequencing. The library was built from 400 to 500 ng RNA with molecular barcoded adaptors for alpha/delta and beta/gamma chains. MiXCR was run by TCRdb on the reads, yielding one entry per CDR3 protein. The sample records tens of thousands of distinct CDR3 sequences, approximately 12% being singletons. Sequences were obtained from a population of CD138-negative cells sorted from bone marrow. Receptors were obtained from a donor aged 40 or older with multiple myeloma.

This clonotype is labeled as medium-sized. J is TRBJ2-1 and V is TRBV6-5; D uncertain. Between the trimmed V and J ends, which lost 5 bases and 0 bases, there was a span of 11 bases. Germline CDR1 MNHEY, CDR2 SVGAGI. CDR3 size: 15 residues. The CDR3 DNA follows: TGTGCCAGCAGTATAGACTCGGTCTCCTACAATGAGCAGTTCTTC. Translating it yields CASSIDSVSYNEQFF.

This clonotype came up many times. The rearrangement links TRBV9 to TRBJ2-1, with 7 bases fitting TRBD1. The V and J ends lost 3 bases and 5 bases, in that order; junction bases with no gene match: 11. The CDR3 consists of 16 residues. Germline CDR1 reads SGDLS; CDR2 reads YYNGEE. The CDR3 nucleotides read TGTGCCAGCAGCGACACACCGGGACAGACAAACAATGAGCAGTTCTTC. Its protein product is CASSDTPGQTNNEQFF.

There are many counts of this clonotype. The chain is built from TRBV5-1 and TRBJ2-6; tentatively, D is TRBD2 (6 bases). The length of the CDR3 is 15 residues. V was clipped by 7 bases and J by 0 bases, with 11 bases between them. Germline loops: CDR1 SGHRS, CDR2 YFSETQ. The CDR3: CASHGGDSGANVLTF. The DNA of the CDR3 is TGCGCCAGCCACGGCGGGGACTCTGGGGCCAACGTCCTGACTTTC.

This clonotype occurred a few times. The V gene is TRBV30, the J gene TRBJ2-3; D gene uncertain. The CDR3 loop spans 11 amino acids. Trimming took 1 base from V and 6 from J, leaving 5 bases between them. Germline lookup yields CDR1 GTSNPN and CDR2 SVGIG (reference sequence). CDR3 region: CAWSERDTQYF. In DNA form, the CDR3 reads TGTGCCTGGAGTGAACGGGATACGCAGTATTTT.

In this sample, this clonotype turned up once. This clone may be a read error of a much larger clone one base away. The J gene is TRBJ1-3, the V gene TRBV7-9; D might be TRBD1 (6 bases). The length of the CDR3 is 15 residues. Per the germline V gene, CDR1 is SEHNR and CDR2 is FQNEAQ (reference sequence). The CDR3: CASSLPGAAGITIYF. CDR3 sequence (DNA): TGTGCCAGCAGCTTACCAGGGGCAGCTGGAATCACCATATATTTT.

This clonotype has ten or more counts. V gene TRBV28 combines with J gene TRBJ1-2, with TRBD1 matching over 11 bases. Germline trimming cut 4 bases from V and 4 bases from J; bases unmatched to any gene: 5. Per the germline V gene, CDR1 is MDHEN and CDR2 is SYDVKM. This CDR3 has 15 amino acids. The CDR3 protein is CASSSAGTGGYGYTF. The CDR3 DNA reads TGTGCCAGCAGTTCCGCCGGGACAGGGGGCTATGGCTACACCTTC.

In this sample, this clonotype turned up many times. The V and J genes are TRBV25-1 and TRBJ2-6; possible D gene TRBD2, 5 bases. The CDR3 covers 14 residues. Per the germline V gene, CDR1 is MGHDK and CDR2 is SYGVNS. V was pared by 4 bases and J by 4 bases, with 8 bases between. The DNA of the CDR3 is TGTGCCAGCAGTGCCTCGGGAGGGGCCAACGTCCTGACTTTC. This encodes CASSASGGANVLTF.

The table lists this clonotype with many counts. V is TRBV5-4 and J is TRBJ2-7; D uncertain. The CDR3 contains 11 residues. Germline V gives CDR1 SGHNT, CDR2 YYREEE (reference sequence). Trimming cost V 0 bases and J 8 bases, with 6 bases left between them. CDR3 DNA: TGTGCCAGCAGCTTGGACCTAAAGCAGTACTTC. Translated: CASSLDLKQYF.

The chain employs TRBV15 and TRBJ1-3; no firm D call. V was cut by 1 base and J by 3 bases, with 19 bases left in between. Germline CDR1 LNHNV, CDR2 YYDKDF (reference sequence). The CDR3 extends over 18 amino acids. Here the CDR3 DNA reads TGTGCCACCAGCAGAGTCAGATTAGAGGCCCACGGTGGAAACACCATATATTTT. It codes for CATSRVRLEAHGGNTIYF. Filled out from reference TRBV15 and TRBJ1-3, the complete variable domain reads DAMVIQNPRYQVTQFGKPVTLSCSQTLNHNVMYWYQQKSSQAPKLLFHYYDKDFNNEADTPDNFQSRRPNTSFCFLDIRSPGLGDTAMYLCATSRVRLEAHGGNTIYFGEGSWLTVV.

Remarks on this clonotype: With a far larger clone one base away, a read error is the likely cause. The CDR3 bases are TGTGCCAGCAGCTCAAGCGGGGCCCCCGCTAATGAGCAGTTCTTC. As protein: CASSSSGAPANEQFF. The chain employs TRBV13 and TRBJ2-1; 7 nucleotides match TRBD2. Looked up from germline, CDR1 is PRHDT and CDR2 is FYEKMQ (reference sequence). This CDR3 is built from 15 residues. The V segment lost 4 bases and the J segment 7 bases; nucleotides outside the gene matches: 10.

Comments on this clonotype: Since a much larger clone is just one base distant, this may be a read error. The V call is TRBV3-1, the J call TRBJ2-1; 12 bases map to TRBD1. The germline gives CDR1 LGHDT, CDR2 YNNKEL (reference sequence). The CDR3 has 15 amino acids. CDR3 DNA: TGTGCCAGCAGCGCGGGACAGGGGGCCTACAATGGGCAGTTCTTC. This sequence encodes CASSAGQGAYNGQFF.

This clonotype has at least ten counts. The chain has TRBV27 and TRBJ2-1; D is uncertain. The CDR3 runs to 15 residues. The germline CDR1 and CDR2 sequences are MNHEY and SMNVEV (reference sequence). Trimming cost V 2 bases and J 4 bases, with 12 bases left between them. Here the CDR3 reads CASSLGASPYNEQFF. CDR3 DNA sequence: TGTGCCAGCAGTTTAGGAGCTTCCCCGTACAATGAGCAGTTCTTC.

This clonotype was seen ten or more times. The chain joins TRBV7-9 to TRBJ2-1; 13 positions match TRBD2. Germline CDR1 SEHNR, CDR2 FQNEAQ (reference sequence). The CDR3 covers 18 residues. The J segment lost 5 bases and the V segment lost 1 base, leaving 8 bases of the junction unmatched. CDR3 residues: CASSLEGTSGKKDNEQFF. The CDR3 bases are TGTGCCAGCAGCTTAGAGGGGACTAGCGGGAAGAAAGACAATGAGCAGTTCTTC.

This clonotype has at least ten counts. The gene calls are TRBV7-2 and TRBJ2-6; D gene ambiguous. Germline lookup yields CDR1 SGHTA and CDR2 FQGNSA. Trimming cost V 2 bases and J 2 bases, with 10 bases left between them. The length of the CDR3 is 16 residues. CDR3 sequence: CASSLSRFAGANVLTF. The CDR3 bases are TGTGCCAGCAGCTTATCCCGGTTTGCTGGGGCCAACGTCCTGACTTTC.

This clonotype was detected many times. V and J are TRBV3-1 and TRBJ2-4; D is ambiguous. CDR3 size: 12 residues. CDR1 LGHDT and CDR2 YNNKEL come from the germline V gene (reference sequence). Trimming shortened V by 1 base and J by 12 bases, and 10 bases separated the two germline ends. CDR3 nucleotide sequence: TGTGCCAGCAGCCAAGCCAGTCGAAGTCAGTACTTC. Translation: CASSQASRSQYF.

This clonotype has only a few counts. Since no conserved phenylalanine or tryptophan closes the CDR3, a read error is the likely cause. J is TRBJ2-1 and V is TRBV9; 7 bases align to TRBD2. Germline CDR1 SGDLS, CDR2 YYNGEE. V was clipped by 4 bases and J by 5 bases; unmatched bases: 9. This CDR3 comprises 15 residues. CDR3 in DNA: TGTGCCAGCAGCCCATTCGGCGGGAGCCACAATGAGCAGTTCCTC. It encodes CASSPFGGSHNEQFL.

This clonotype appeared many times. V gene TRBV29-1 combines with J gene TRBJ1-2; tentative D call: TRBD1 (6 bases). V shed 7 bases and J shed 4 bases, with 16 bases lying between them. Germline V CDR1 and CDR2: SQVTM, ANQGSEA. This CDR3 has 13 amino acids. The CDR3 sequence: CSAEGGTGYGYTF. CDR3 in DNA: TGCAGCGCCGAGGGGGGCACAGGCTATGGCTACACCTTC.

This clonotype occurred many times. The chain combines TRBV19 with TRBJ1-5; D may be TRBD1 (5 bases). Germline loops: CDR1 LNHDA, CDR2 SQIVND (reference sequence). V was shortened by 7 bases and J by 5 bases, with 18 bases between the two germline ends. This CDR3 is built from 15 residues. The CDR3 DNA reads as TGTGCCAGTACCGACCGGGCAGGAGGGGATCAGCCCCAGCATTTT. Its translation: CASTDRAGGDQPQHF.

Comment on this clonotype: Germline and junction disagree at one end, which may indicate a read error. The chain carries TRBV20-1 and TRBJ2-3; D is undetermined. The CDR3 sequence is 14 residues long. Per germline, CDR1 DFQATT and CDR2 SNEGSKA (reference sequence). CDR3 region: CGARDLGIADAQYF. The CDR3 bases are TGCGGTGCTAGAGATCTGGGAATCGCAGATGCGCAGTATTTT.

This clonotype has at least ten counts. The chain employs TRBV28 and TRBJ2-4, with D perhaps TRBD1 (6 bases). Germline assignment: CDR1 MDHEN and CDR2 SYDVKM. The CDR3 spans 15 residues. Trimming removed 6 bases from V and 1 base from J, with 13 bases in between. CDR3 residues: CASSRTDVAKNIQYF. The DNA for the CDR3 is TGTGCCAGCAGCCGGACAGATGTGGCCAAAAACATTCAGTACTTC.

On this clonotype: This could be a read error, since a much larger clone is one nucleotide away. V is TRBV30 and J is TRBJ2-3; D possibly corresponds to TRBD2 (6 bases). The CDR3 has 13 residues. Germline loops: CDR1 GTSNPN, CDR2 SVGIG (reference sequence). For the CDR3, the DNA is TGTGCCTGGGGTGTGGGTAGCGGAGATACGCAGTATTTT. This sequence encodes CAWGVGSGDTQYF.

At least ten counts were recorded for this clonotype. The genes are TRBV20-1 and TRBJ1-5; D gene ambiguous. The CDR3 runs 15 residues. CDR1 DFQATT and CDR2 SNEGSKA come from the germline V gene (reference sequence). V lost 1 base and J 0 bases, leaving 10 bases between the germline ends. CDR3 bases: TGCAGTGCTAGAGTGGGCCAGACTAGCAATCAGCCCCAGCATTTT. Translated, it gives CSARVGQTSNQPQHF.

This clonotype has a count of ten or more. V usage is TRBV28 and J usage is TRBJ1-1, with D possibly being TRBD1 (6 bases). The germline V gene encodes CDR1 MDHEN and CDR2 SYDVKM. The CDR3 is made up of 14 amino acids. The germline V and J ends were trimmed by 7 bases and 4 bases, with 16 bases remaining between them. CDR3 nucleotides: TGTGCCAGCACCAGGCTCCGGGACACCACTGAAGCTTTCTTT. Protein: CASTRLRDTTEAFF.

In the case of this clonotype: A read error may explain this, as a much larger clone is one base away. The rearrangement uses TRBV20-1 and TRBJ2-6; the D is unclear. V lost 4 bases, J lost 0 bases, and 7 bases lay in between. The CDR3 loop spans 14 amino acids. In germline, CDR1 is DFQATT, CDR2 SNEGSKA (reference sequence). The CDR3 DNA sequence: TGCAGTGCTATCCCGAGCTCTGGGGCCAACGTCCTGACTTTC. Translating gives CSAIPSSGANVLTF.

This clonotype was detected ten times or more. The rearrangement uses TRBV15 and TRBJ2-3; maybe TRBD2 (6 bases). Germline V gene lookup returns CDR1 LNHNV and CDR2 YYDKDF (reference sequence). This CDR3 contains 13 residues. The V end was cut by 4 bases, the J end by 10 bases, with 15 bases between. The CDR3 bases are TGTGCCACCAGCACCGGGGGAGCCCCCTCGCAGTATTTT. Translation gives CATSTGGAPSQYF.

Turning to this clonotype: This clone may be a read error of a much larger clone one base away. The genes are TRBV7-9 and TRBJ2-3; D tentatively reads TRBD1 or TRBD2 (5 bases each). Germline assignment: CDR1 SEHNR and CDR2 FQNEAQ (reference sequence). The CDR3 covers 14 residues. The CDR3 reads CASSLGVSADTRYF. DNA of the CDR3: TGTGCCAGCAGCTTGGGGGTATCAGCAGATACGCGGTATTTT.